Presented here are 17 T cell receptor beta chains from one specimen sequenced in a study of cytomegalovirus exposure and HLA in healthy donors. Using immunoSEQ multiplex PCR, the repertoire was profiled, and TCRdb retains in-frame clones only, with some absent. The table has about 98,000 clones, approximately 84% seen once; the top ten hold about 6%. The sample was PBMCs. These receptor sequences come from a man younger than 35 in good health and CMV-seropositive.

The V and J genes are TRBV4-3 and TRBJ2-7; maybe TRBD1 (5 bases). Per the germline V gene, CDR1 is LGHNA and CDR2 is YSLEER. Trimming shortened V by 2 bases and J by 0 bases, and 11 bases separated the two germline ends. This CDR3 spans 15 amino acids. CDR3 amino acids: CASSQSRGSSYEQYF. As DNA, the CDR3 is TGCGCCAGCAGCCAAAGTAGGGGTTCCTCCTACGAGCAGTACTTC.

The rearrangement joins TRBV19 to TRBJ2-7; possible D gene TRBD1, 6 bases. Germline V gives CDR1 LNHDA, CDR2 SQIVND (reference sequence). Trimming took off 4 bases at V and 3 bases at J, with 16 bases between the two ends. This CDR3 is 15 amino acids long. Here the CDR3 DNA reads TGTGCCAGTAGTAAGCCGGGACACGGAAGCTACGAGCAGTACTTC. As protein: CASSKPGHGSYEQYF.

The rearrangement uses TRBV28 and TRBJ2-1; 9 nucleotides line up with TRBD2. CDR1 is MDHEN, CDR2 SYDVKM, per germline. The CDR3 runs 15 residues. The V and J ends lost 3 bases and 3 bases, in that order; junction bases with no gene match: 3. Here the CDR3 DNA reads TGTGCCAGCAGTTTTGCGGGGGGGAACTACAATGAGCAGTTCTTC. Translating gives CASSFAGGNYNEQFF.

The rearrangement links TRBV7-9 to TRBJ2-2, with D uncertain. The CDR3 has 13 amino acids. Germline lookup yields CDR1 SEHNR and CDR2 FQNEAQ (reference sequence). V was clipped by 8 bases and J by 6 bases, with 13 bases between them. The DNA for the CDR3 is TGTGCCAGCTCCCAACACGAGGCCGGGGAGCTGTTTTTT. Its translation: CASSQHEAGELFF. The full variable domain, with the rest looked up from reference TRBV7-9 and TRBJ2-2, is DTGVSQNPRHKITKRGQNVTFRCDPISEHNRLYWYRQTLGQGPEFLTYFQNEAQLEKSRLLSDRFSAERPKGSFSTLEIQRTEQGDSAMYLCASSQHEAGELFFGEGSRLTVL.

The V and J genes are TRBV7-2 and TRBJ2-5; 8 bases fit TRBD2. Germline V gene data show CDR1 as SGHTA and CDR2 as FQGNSA. This CDR3 comprises 16 residues. Germline trimming cut 3 bases from V and 3 bases from J; bases unmatched to any gene: 9. The CDR3: CASSLGGGGRKETQYF. For the CDR3, the DNA is TGTGCCAGCAGCTTGGGTGGCGGCGGGAGGAAAGAGACCCAGTACTTC.

This clone occurred a few times. The chain couples TRBV29-1 to TRBJ2-3, with D possibly matching TRBD2 (5 bases). The germline V gene has CDR1 SQVTM and CDR2 ANQGSEA. The CDR3 spans 12 residues. V was pared by 7 bases and J by 4 bases, with 12 bases between. Here the CDR3 reads CSGTRGPDTQYF. The CDR3 nucleotides read TGCAGCGGTACTAGAGGCCCAGATACGCAGTATTTT.

This clone was recorded only once. This sequence joins TRBV11-2 and TRBJ2-5; 10 bases map to TRBD2. Losses at the gene ends were 5 bases for V and 5 bases for J; bases not matched to a gene: 8. The germline V gene has CDR1 SGHAT and CDR2 FQNNGV. The length of the CDR3 is 15 residues. Here the CDR3 reads CASSRERGGGETQYF. Here the CDR3 DNA reads TGTGCCAGCAGCCGAGAGCGGGGGGGCGGGGAGACCCAGTACTTC. The full variable domain, completed using reference TRBV11-2 and TRBJ2-5, is EAGVAQSPRYKIIEKRQSVAFWCNPISGHATLYWYQQILGQGPKLLIQFQNNGVVDDSQLPKDRFSAERLKGVDSTLKIQPAKLEDSAVYLCASSRERGGGETQYFGPGTRLLVL.

The CDR3 DNA reads TGCGCCAGCAGCTTGGAGCCGGAGGGCGAGCAGTACTTC. It translates to CASSLEPEGEQYF. This rearrangement joins TRBV5-1 to TRBJ2-7; D is perhaps TRBD2 (6 bases). The CDR3 sequence is 13 residues long. Germline CDR1 is SGHRS and CDR2 is YFSETQ. V dropped 0 bases and J dropped 6 bases, with 10 bases sitting between them.

J is TRBJ2-1 and V is TRBV6-5, with 8 bases lining up with TRBD2. Losses at the gene ends were 6 bases for V and 8 bases for J; bases not matched to a gene: 12. The germline CDR1 and CDR2 sequences are MNHEY and SVGAGI. CDR3 length equals 15 residues. The CDR3 reads CASSPNIGRVDEQFF. The DNA of the CDR3 is TGTGCCAGCAGCCCAAACATCGGGAGGGTCGATGAGCAGTTCTTC.

This rearrangement joins TRBV10-1 to TRBJ2-7; 7 positions match TRBD1. The CDR3 loop spans 13 amino acids. CDR1 is WNHNN, CDR2 SYGVQD, per germline (reference sequence). The V gene end was trimmed by 6 bases and the J gene end by 5 bases; junction bases not matched to a gene: 7. The CDR3 spells CASSGRQGDEQYF. The CDR3 bases are TGCGCCAGCAGCGGTAGACAGGGCGACGAGCAGTACTTC.

This sequence joins TRBV11-3 and TRBJ2-2; 7 bases are shared with TRBD2. V was clipped by 3 bases and J by 2 bases; unmatched bases: 6. CDR1 and CDR2 (germline): SGHNT, YENEEA. The CDR3 is 16 amino acids. CDR3 sequence: CASSFSGTTNTGELFF. CDR3 nucleotide sequence: TGTGCCAGCAGCTTTAGTGGGACTACTAACACCGGGGAGCTGTTTTTT.

The V call is TRBV25-1, the J call TRBJ2-5, with 9 bases identical to TRBD1. This CDR3 comprises 16 residues. CDR1 and CDR2 (germline): MGHDK, SYGVNS. The ends lost 4 bases at V and 2 bases at J; junction bases unmatched: 8. The CDR3, as DNA: TGTGCCAGCAGTGCACCCCCGGGACAGGGACAAGAGACCCAGTACTTC. It codes for CASSAPPGQGQETQYF.

The rearrangement links TRBV5-8 to TRBJ1-5; D might be TRBD1 (5 bases). The V gene's germline CDR1 is SGHTS and CDR2 YDEGEE. V was cut by 0 bases and J by 6 bases, with 13 bases left in between. CDR3 length: 15 residues. In DNA, the CDR3 is TGTGCCAGCAGCTTGGAAGTCGGGGGTGGTCAGCCCCAGCATTTT. Translation: CASSLEVGGGQPQHF. Drawing the rest from reference TRBV5-8 and TRBJ1-5, the complete variable domain is EAGVTQSPTHLIKTRGQQATLRCSPISGHTSVYWYQQALGLGLQFLLWYDEGEERNRGNFPPRFSGRQFPNYSSELNVNALELEDSALYLCASSLEVGGGQPQHFGDGTRLSIL.

This rearrangement joins TRBV4-1 to TRBJ2-1, with 7 bases that match TRBD2. The length of the CDR3 is 14 residues. Per germline, CDR1 MGHRA and CDR2 YSYEKL. V trimming: 5 bases; J trimming: 6 bases; junction bases outside the gene matches: 7. This CDR3 reads CASSIRDYTNEQFF. The DNA of the CDR3 is TGCGCCAGCAGCATCCGGGACTATACCAATGAGCAGTTCTTC.

The chain employs TRBV19 and TRBJ2-7; a possible D gene is TRBD1 (6 bases). Germline CDR1 is LNHDA and CDR2 is SQIVND (reference sequence). V was clipped by 5 bases and J by 2 bases, with 19 bases between them. The CDR3 covers 16 residues. CDR3 nucleotide sequence: TGTGCCAGTAGTCTTAAACAGGGTCGGACACCCTACGAGCAGTACTTC. It specifies CASSLKQGRTPYEQYF. Using reference TRBV19 and TRBJ2-7 for the parts outside the CDR3, the full variable domain is DGGITQSPKYLFRKEGQNVTLSCEQNLNHDAMYWYRQDPGQGLRLIYYSQIVNDFQKGDIAEGYSVSREKKESFPLTVTSAQKNPTAFYLCASSLKQGRTPYEQYFGPGTRLTVT.

The chain has TRBV5-5 and TRBJ1-1, with TRBD1 matching over 12 bases. Germline trimming cut 0 bases from V and 2 bases from J; bases unmatched to any gene: 8. CDR1 and CDR2 (germline): SGHKS, YYEKEE (reference sequence). The CDR3 is made up of 18 amino acids. CDR3 DNA: TGTGCCAGCAGCTTGGCGTGGGGACAGGGGGCCCCAAACACTGAAGCTTTCTTT. Translation gives CASSLAWGQGAPNTEAFF.

The chain couples TRBV6-5 to TRBJ2-2; no clear D gene. V shed 6 bases and J shed 4 bases, with 9 bases lying between them. CDR1 is MNHEY and CDR2 is SVGAGI in the germline V gene. The CDR3 runs to 13 residues. CDR3 bases: TGTGCCAGCAGGTCTAAGAGCACCGGGGAGCTGTTTTTT. Its translation: CASRSKSTGELFF.